What follows are 16 T cell receptor beta chains derived from one specimen sequenced in a study of blood T cell repertoires in COVID-19. Measured with immunoSEQ multiplex PCR; TCRdb has only the in-frame clones, and not every one. This sample has fewer than 350,000 clones, with around 90% found just once. The sample was PBMCs or T cells enriched from blood (not recorded which). The receptors stem from a man between 60 and 70 years old who had recovered from COVID-19.

The CDR3 nucleotides are TGCAGCGTTGACCTGACAGGGCCTAACTATGGCTACACCTTC. Translating it yields CSVDLTGPNYGYTF. V is TRBV29-1 and J is TRBJ1-2; 7 nucleotides align to TRBD1. From germline, CDR1 is SQVTM and CDR2 ANQGSEA. V was clipped by 3 bases and J by 0 bases; unmatched bases: 4. CDR3 length: 14 amino acids.

The rearrangement links TRBV5-1 to TRBJ2-3, with D tentatively TRBD1 (6 bases). Germline V gene data show CDR1 as SGHRS and CDR2 as YFSETQ. The CDR3 has 15 amino acids. V was pared by 4 bases and J by 0 bases, with 12 bases between. CDR3 DNA: TGCGCCAGCAGCCGACAGGTTACTAGCACAGATACGCAGTATTTT. Translation: CASSRQVTSTDTQYF.

This sequence joins TRBV7-3 and TRBJ2-1, with 9 positions matching TRBD2. Germline values: CDR1 SGHTA, CDR2 FQGTGA. The CDR3 loop spans 16 amino acids. J lost 7 bases, V lost 3 bases, and 10 bases had no gene match. The CDR3 DNA is TGTGCCAGCAGCTTCTCCCGCGGGAGGGGAGGTAATGAGCAGTTCTTC. This codes for CASSFSRGRGGNEQFF.

V and J are TRBV6-5 and TRBJ2-1, with TRBD2 matching over 9 bases. CDR3 size: 15 residues. Germline CDR1 and CDR2: MNHEY and SVGAGI. V was clipped by 6 bases and J by 4 bases; unmatched bases: 7. The chain's CDR3 is CASSISGSSYNEQFF. The CDR3 DNA sequence: TGTGCCAGCAGCATTAGCGGGAGTTCATACAATGAGCAGTTCTTC.

The V call is TRBV10-3, the J call TRBJ2-3, with D perhaps matching TRBD2 (6 bases). Per germline, CDR1 ENHRY and CDR2 SYGVKD. The CDR3 loop spans 14 amino acids. The V gene lost 6 bases and the J gene lost 2 bases, with 12 bases spanning the gap. The CDR3 DNA follows: TGTGCCATCAGAGGGGACTTCCACACAGATACGCAGTATTTT. Amino acid sequence: CAIRGDFHTDTQYF.

The rearrangement joins TRBV28 to TRBJ2-7, with 9 positions matching TRBD1. Germline lookup yields CDR1 MDHEN and CDR2 SYDVKM. J was trimmed by 3 bases and V by 4 bases; bases with no gene match: 7. This CDR3 is built from 15 residues. The CDR3 sequence: CASSSPGQGDYEQYF. CDR3 nucleotides: TGTGCCAGCAGTTCCCCGGGACAGGGAGACTACGAGCAGTACTTC.

The chain joins TRBV5-6 to TRBJ2-2; TRBD2 agrees at 12 bases. Germline CDR1 reads SGHDT; CDR2 reads YYEEEE. V shed 3 bases and J 3 bases; nucleotides not matched to a gene: 9. The length of the CDR3 is 18 residues. CDR3 nucleotides: TGTGCCAGCAGCTCGAGACTAGCGGGAGTAAGGTACACCGGGGAGCTGTTTTTT. Translating gives CASSSRLAGVRYTGELFF.

The chain has TRBV2 and TRBJ2-5; 10 bases map to TRBD2. Germline V CDR1 and CDR2: SNHLY, FYNNEI. The CDR3 sequence is 13 residues long. The V gene end was trimmed by 4 bases and the J gene end by 4 bases; junction bases not matched to a gene: 0. The CDR3, as DNA: TGTGCCAGCAGTGGGACTAGCGGAGAGACCCAGTACTTC. Translating it yields CASSGTSGETQYF. The entire variable domain, with the rest obtained from reference TRBV2 and TRBJ2-5, is as follows: EPEVTQTPSHQVTQMGQEVILRCVPISNHLYFYWYRQILGQKVEFLVSFYNNEISEKSEIFDDQFSVERPDGSNFTLKIRSTKLEDSAMYFCASSGTSGETQYFGPGTRLLVL.

CDR3 sequence: CASSQRVEQYF. The CDR3 DNA sequence: TGTGCCAGCAGCCAGCGCGTCGAGCAGTACTTC. The V call is TRBV3-1 (or the pseudogene TRBV3-2), the J call TRBJ2-7; no clear D. V was pared by 3 bases and J by 6 bases, with 6 bases between. This CDR3 spans 11 amino acids. CDR1 and CDR2 (germline): LGHDT, YNNKEL (reference sequence).

The chain joins TRBV27 to TRBJ2-5, with 14 bases fitting TRBD2. V lost 6 bases and J lost 4; bases outside the gene matches: 4. This CDR3 contains 15 residues. Germline lookup yields CDR1 MNHEY and CDR2 SMNVEV (reference sequence). CDR3 nucleotides: TGTGCCAGCAGAGGGACTAGCGGGAGTATAGAGACCCAGTACTTC. As protein: CASRGTSGSIETQYF.

About this clone: Distinct nucleotide sequences in the sample also encode this CDR3. J is TRBJ1-5 and V is TRBV24-1, with D tentatively TRBD1 (5 bases). The CDR3 extends over 14 amino acids. Germline values: CDR1 KGHDR, CDR2 SFDVKD. Trimming removed 3 bases at V and 4 bases at J, with 9 bases between. The CDR3 DNA reads TGTGCCACCAGTGATCGACAGCTTAATCAGCCCCAGCATTTT. Its protein product is CATSDRQLNQPQHF.

This chain links TRBV5-1 with TRBJ2-7; TRBD1 matches 9 bases. Germline CDR1 and CDR2: SGHRS and YFSETQ. Germline trimming cut 4 bases from V and 1 base from J; bases unmatched to any gene: 3. The CDR3 loop spans 14 amino acids. The CDR3 here is CASSQQGASYEQYF. DNA for the CDR3: TGCGCCAGCAGCCAACAGGGGGCTTCCTACGAGCAGTACTTC. The variable domain in full, completed from reference TRBV5-1 and TRBJ2-7, reads KAGVTQTPRYLIKTRGQQVTLSCSPISGHRSVSWYQQTPGQGLQFLFEYFSETQRNKGNFPGRFSGRQFSNSRSEMNVSTLELGDSALYLCASSQQGASYEQYFGPGTRLTVT.

The genes are TRBV5-5 and TRBJ2-5; 10 bases are a match to TRBD1. V was clipped by 0 bases and J by 4 bases; unmatched bases: 0. Germline-derived CDR1 and CDR2 are SGHKS and YYEKEE (reference sequence). The CDR3 sequence is 14 residues long. CDR3 coding DNA: TGTGCCAGCAGCTTGGGGACAGGGGGAGAGACCCAGTACTTC. Its translation: CASSLGTGGETQYF.

The chain recombines TRBV29-1 with TRBJ1-2, with a weak D call TRBD1 (6 bases). Trimming pared 4 bases from V and 1 base from J, leaving 13 bases between. This CDR3 has 14 amino acids. Germline V gives CDR1 SQVTM, CDR2 ANQGSEA. The CDR3 reads CSVVRQGRNYGYTF. The CDR3, as DNA: TGCAGCGTTGTTAGGCAGGGGCGTAACTATGGCTACACCTTC.

The V call is TRBV15, the J call TRBJ2-3; D is perhaps TRBD1 (5 bases). The germline V gene has CDR1 LNHNV and CDR2 YYDKDF (reference sequence). The CDR3 consists of 16 residues. The V end was cut by 5 bases, the J end by 6 bases, with 21 bases between. CDR3 nucleotide sequence: TGTGCCACCAGCTATTACTCACCAGGGCTGTCTGATACGCAGTATTTT. It is translated as CATSYYSPGLSDTQYF.

The chain recombines TRBV28 with TRBJ2-7; perhaps TRBD1 as D (5 bases). This CDR3 spans 12 amino acids. With 2 bases removed from V and 6 bases from J, the gap between germline ends came to 8 bases. Germline CDR1 is MDHEN and CDR2 is SYDVKM. The CDR3 is CASSLLTGEQYF. Here the CDR3 DNA reads TGTGCCAGCAGTTTACTTACAGGCGAGCAGTACTTC.